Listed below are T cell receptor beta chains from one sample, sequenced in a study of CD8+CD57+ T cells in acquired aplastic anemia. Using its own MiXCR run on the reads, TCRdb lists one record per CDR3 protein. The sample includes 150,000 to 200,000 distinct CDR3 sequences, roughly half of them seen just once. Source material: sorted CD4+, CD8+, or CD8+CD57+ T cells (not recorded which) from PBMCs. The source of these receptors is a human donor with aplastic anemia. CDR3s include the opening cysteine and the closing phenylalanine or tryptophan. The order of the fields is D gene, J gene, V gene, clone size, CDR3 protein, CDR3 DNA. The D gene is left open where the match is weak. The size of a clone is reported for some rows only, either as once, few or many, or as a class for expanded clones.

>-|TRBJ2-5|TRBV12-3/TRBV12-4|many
CASSFRGGRETQYF
TGTGCCAGCAGTTTTAGGGGGGGCAGGGAGACCCAGTACTTC
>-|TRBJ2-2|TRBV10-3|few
CAISGAGRNTGELFF
TGTGCCATCAGTGGGGCAGGGAGAAACACCGGGGAGCTGTTTTTT
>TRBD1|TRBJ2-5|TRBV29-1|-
CSARQGRETQYF
TGCAGCGCGCGACAGGGGAGAGAGACCCAGTACTTC
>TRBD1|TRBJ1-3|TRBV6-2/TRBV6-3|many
CASSRTGGNTIYF
TGTGCCAGCAGTCGGACAGGTGGAAACACCATATATTTT
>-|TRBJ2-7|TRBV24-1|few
CATLNYHHSYEQYF
TGTGCCACCTTGAACTACCACCACTCCTACGAGCAGTACTTC
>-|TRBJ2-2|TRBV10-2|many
CASRTGRELFF
TGCGCCAGCAGGACTGGACGGGAGCTGTTTTTT
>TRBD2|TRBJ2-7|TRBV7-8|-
CASSSGGTSRPYEQYF
TGTGCCAGCAGCTCGGGGGGGACTAGCCGCCCCTACGAGCAGTACTTC
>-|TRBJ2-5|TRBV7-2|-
CASSPNTETQYF
TGTGCCAGCAGCCCAAATACGGAGACCCAGTACTTC
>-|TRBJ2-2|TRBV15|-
CATSSDYINTGELFF
TGTGCCACCAGCAGTGATTATATCAACACCGGGGAGCTGTTTTTT
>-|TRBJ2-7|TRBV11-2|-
CASSLDGRGVSYEQYF
TGTGCCAGCAGCTTAGATGGGAGGGGGGTCTCCTACGAGCAGTACTTC
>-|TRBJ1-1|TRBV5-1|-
CASSLVLGDTEAFF
TGCGCCAGCAGCTTGGTGTTGGGGGACACTGAAGCTTTCTTT
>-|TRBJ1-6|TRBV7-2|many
CASSLEIRVKPLHF
TGTGCCAGCAGCTTAGAGATCAGGGTAAAACCCCTCCACTTT
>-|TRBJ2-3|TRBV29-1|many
CSVRVVDTQYF
TGCAGCGTACGGGTCGTAGATACGCAGTATTTT
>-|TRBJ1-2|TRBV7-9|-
CASSLLGEGIGGYTF
TGTGCCAGCAGCTTGCTAGGGGAAGGGATCGGTGGCTACACCTTC
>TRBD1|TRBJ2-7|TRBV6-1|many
CASLQQGVAYEQYF
TGTGCCAGCCTCCAACAGGGGGTGGCCTACGAGCAGTACTTC
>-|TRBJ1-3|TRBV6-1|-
CASSFGQGILSSGNTIYF
TGTGCCAGCAGCTTCGGGCAGGGGATTTTAAGCTCTGGAAACACCATATATTTT
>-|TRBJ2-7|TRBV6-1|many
CATTPPIDEQYF
TGTGCCACAACTCCGCCAATAGACGAGCAGTACTTC
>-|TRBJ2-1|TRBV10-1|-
CASSDEVLTEQFF
TGCGCCAGCAGTGACGAGGTCCTTACTGAGCAGTTCTTC
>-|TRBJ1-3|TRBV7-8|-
CASSFDGVGSGNTIYF
TGTGCCAGCAGCTTCGACGGAGTGGGCTCTGGAAACACCATATATTTT
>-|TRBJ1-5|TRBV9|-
CASSVGPGASNQPQHF
TGTGCCAGCAGCGTAGGGCCAGGGGCGAGCAATCAGCCCCAGCATTTT
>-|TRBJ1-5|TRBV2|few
CASSQDGRGALNEPQHF
TGTGCCAGCAGCCAAGACGGGCGAGGTGCCCTGAATGAGCCCCAGCATTTT
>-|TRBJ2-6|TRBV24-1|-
CATSATGANVLTF
TGTGCCACCTCAGCCACTGGGGCCAACGTCCTGACTTTC
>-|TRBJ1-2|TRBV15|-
CATSRPEPMSSYTF
TGTGCCACCAGCAGACCCGAGCCTATGTCCTCGTACACCTTC
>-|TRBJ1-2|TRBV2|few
CAISEPGAPAKYGYTF
TGTGCCATCAGTGAACCAGGGGCGCCAGCTAAATATGGCTACACCTTC
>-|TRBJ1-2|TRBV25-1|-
CASSSGAGYTF
TGTGCCAGCAGTTCCGGGGCCGGCTACACCTTC
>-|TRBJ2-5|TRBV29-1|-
CSVEDPGRGRNLETQYF
TGCAGCGTTGAAGATCCTGGGAGGGGGCGCAACCTCGAGACCCAGTACTTC
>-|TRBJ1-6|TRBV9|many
CASSVAGAAYNSPLHF
TGTGCCAGCAGCGTAGCAGGGGCAGCCTATAATTCACCCCTCCACTTT
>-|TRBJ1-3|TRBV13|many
CASSSRVEWNTIYF
TGTGCCAGCAGCTCCCGTGTGGAGTGGAACACCATATATTTT
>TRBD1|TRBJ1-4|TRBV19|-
CASSAAGGHEKLFF
TGTGCCAGTAGTGCCGCAGGGGGACATGAAAAACTGTTTTTT
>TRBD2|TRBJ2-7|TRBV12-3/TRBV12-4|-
CASNRGGSSYAQYF
TGTGCCAGCAACCGGGGCGGGAGCTCCTACGCGCAGTATTTC
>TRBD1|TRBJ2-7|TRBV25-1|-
CASRAGGDEQYF
TGTGCCAGCAGGGCAGGGGGCGACGAGCAGTACTTC
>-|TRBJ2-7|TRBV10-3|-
CAIRPQGTGYEQYF
TGTGCCATCAGACCACAGGGAACTGGCTACGAGCAGTACTTC
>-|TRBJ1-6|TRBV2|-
CASIGDSPLHF
TGTGCCAGCATCGGGGATTCACCCCTCCACTTT
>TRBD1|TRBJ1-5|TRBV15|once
CATSRAAGQSRDQPQHF
TGTGCCACCAGCAGAGCAGCGGGACAGTCAAGGGACCAGCCCCAGCATTTT
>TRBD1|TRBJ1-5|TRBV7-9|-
CARSRQGGSNQPQHF
TGTGCCCGCAGCCGACAGGGTGGAAGCAATCAGCCCCAGCATTTT
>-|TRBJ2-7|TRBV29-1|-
CSVRQAPSYEQYF
TGCAGCGTTCGACAGGCCCCCTCCTACGAGCAGTACTTC
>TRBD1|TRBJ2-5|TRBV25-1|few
CATLDRGRGKETQYF
TGTGCCACCCTGGACAGGGGGCGGGGGAAAGAGACCCAGTACTTC
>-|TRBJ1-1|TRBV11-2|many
CASSLDGRSNTEAFF
TGTGCCAGCAGCTTAGACGGCAGGTCGAACACTGAAGCTTTCTTT
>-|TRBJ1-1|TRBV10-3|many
CAISEKGGTEAFF
TGTGCCATCAGTGAAAAAGGAGGGACTGAAGCTTTCTTT
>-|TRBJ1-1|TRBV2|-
CASSDPGIAFF
TGTGCCAGCAGTGACCCAGGGATAGCTTTCTTT
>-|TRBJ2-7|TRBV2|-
CASSEHPTADYEQYF
TGTGCCAGCAGTGAACACCCCACGGCAGACTACGAGCAGTACTTC
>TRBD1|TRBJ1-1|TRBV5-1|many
CASSLAGTGVHTEAFF
TGCGCCAGCAGCTTGGCCGGGACAGGCGTACACACTGAAGCTTTCTTT